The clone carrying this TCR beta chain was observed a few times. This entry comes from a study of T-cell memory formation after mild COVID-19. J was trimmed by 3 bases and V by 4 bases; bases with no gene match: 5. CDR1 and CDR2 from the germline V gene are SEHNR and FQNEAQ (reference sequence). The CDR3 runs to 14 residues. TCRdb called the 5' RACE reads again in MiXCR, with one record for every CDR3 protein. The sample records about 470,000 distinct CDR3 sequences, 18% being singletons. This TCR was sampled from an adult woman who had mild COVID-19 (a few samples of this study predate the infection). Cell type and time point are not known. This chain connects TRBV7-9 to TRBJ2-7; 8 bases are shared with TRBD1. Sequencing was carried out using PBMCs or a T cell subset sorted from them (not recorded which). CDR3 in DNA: TGTGCCAGCAGCTCGCACGACAGGGGCTACGAGCAGTACTTC. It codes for CASSSHDRGYEQYF.